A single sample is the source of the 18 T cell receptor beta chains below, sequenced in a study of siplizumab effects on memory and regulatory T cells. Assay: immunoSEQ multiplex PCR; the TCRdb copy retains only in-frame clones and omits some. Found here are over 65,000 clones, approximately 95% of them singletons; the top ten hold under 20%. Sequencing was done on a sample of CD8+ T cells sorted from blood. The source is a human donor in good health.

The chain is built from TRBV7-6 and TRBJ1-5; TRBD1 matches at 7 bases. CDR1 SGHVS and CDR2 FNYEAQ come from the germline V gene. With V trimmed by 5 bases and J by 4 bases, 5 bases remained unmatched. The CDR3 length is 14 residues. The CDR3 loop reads CASSPGQENQPQHF. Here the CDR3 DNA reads TGTGCCAGCAGCCCCGGACAGGAGAATCAGCCCCAGCATTTT.

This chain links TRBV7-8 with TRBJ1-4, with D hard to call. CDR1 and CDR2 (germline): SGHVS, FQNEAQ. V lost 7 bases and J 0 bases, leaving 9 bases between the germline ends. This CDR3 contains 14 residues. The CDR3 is CASMPGTTNEKLFF. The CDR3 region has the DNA TGTGCCAGCATGCCGGGCACAACTAATGAAAAACTGTTTTTT. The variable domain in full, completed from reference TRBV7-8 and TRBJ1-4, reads GAGVSQSPRYKVAKRGQDVALRCDPISGHVSLFWYQQALGQGPEFLTYFQNEAQLDKSGLPSDRFFAERPEGSVSTLKIQRTQQEDSAVYLCASMPGTTNEKLFFGSGTQLSVL.

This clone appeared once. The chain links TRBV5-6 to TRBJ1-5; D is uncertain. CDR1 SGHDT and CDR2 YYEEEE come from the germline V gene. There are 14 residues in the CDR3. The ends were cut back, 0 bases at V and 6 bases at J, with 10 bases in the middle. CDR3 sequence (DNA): TGTGCCAGCAGCTTGGCCAATGAAGGTCAGCCCCAGCATTTT. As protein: CASSLANEGQPQHF.

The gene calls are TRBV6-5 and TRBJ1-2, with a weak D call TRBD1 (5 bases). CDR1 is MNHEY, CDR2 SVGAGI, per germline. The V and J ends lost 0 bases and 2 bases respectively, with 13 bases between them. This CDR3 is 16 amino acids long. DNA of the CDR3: TGTGCCAGCAGTTACTCGAGAATTCGACAGAACTATGGCTACACCTTC. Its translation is CASSYSRIRQNYGYTF.

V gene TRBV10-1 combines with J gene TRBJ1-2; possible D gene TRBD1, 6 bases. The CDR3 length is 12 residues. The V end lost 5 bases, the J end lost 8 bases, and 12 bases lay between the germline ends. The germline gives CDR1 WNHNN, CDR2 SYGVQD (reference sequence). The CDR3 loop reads CASSLQGCGYTF. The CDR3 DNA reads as TGCGCCAGCAGTCTACAGGGTTGCGGCTACACCTTC.

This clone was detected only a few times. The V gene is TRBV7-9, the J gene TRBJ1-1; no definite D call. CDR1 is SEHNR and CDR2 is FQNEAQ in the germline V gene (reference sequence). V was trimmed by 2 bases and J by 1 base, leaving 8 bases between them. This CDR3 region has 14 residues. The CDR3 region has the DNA TGTGCCAGCAGCTTATCGGAACAGAACACTGAAGCTTTCTTT. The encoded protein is CASSLSEQNTEAFF. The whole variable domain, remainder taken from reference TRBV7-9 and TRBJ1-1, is DTGVSQNPRHKITKRGQNVTFRCDPISEHNRLYWYRQTLGQGPEFLTYFQNEAQLEKSRLLSDRFSAERPKGSFSTLEIQRTEQGDSAMYLCASSLSEQNTEAFFGQGTRLTVV.

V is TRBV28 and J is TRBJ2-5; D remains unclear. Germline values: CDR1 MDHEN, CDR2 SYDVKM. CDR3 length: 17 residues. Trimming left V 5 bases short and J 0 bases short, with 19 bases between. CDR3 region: CASSPPPGEVNQETQYF. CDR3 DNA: TGTGCCAGCAGTCCACCCCCGGGCGAGGTTAACCAAGAGACCCAGTACTTC.

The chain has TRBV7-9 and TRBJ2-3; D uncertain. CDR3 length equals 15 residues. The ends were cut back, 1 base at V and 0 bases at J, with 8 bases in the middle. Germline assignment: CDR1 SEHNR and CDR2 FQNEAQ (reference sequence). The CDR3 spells CASSLGPSSTDTQYF. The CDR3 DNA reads TGTGCCAGCAGCTTAGGACCTTCTAGCACAGATACGCAGTATTTT.

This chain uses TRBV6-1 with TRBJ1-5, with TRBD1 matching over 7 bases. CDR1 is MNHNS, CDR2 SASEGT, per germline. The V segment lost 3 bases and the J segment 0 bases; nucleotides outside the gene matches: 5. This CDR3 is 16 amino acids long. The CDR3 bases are TGTGCCAGCAGTGAGGGGACAGTACCTAGCAATCAGCCCCAGCATTTT. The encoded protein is CASSEGTVPSNQPQHF.

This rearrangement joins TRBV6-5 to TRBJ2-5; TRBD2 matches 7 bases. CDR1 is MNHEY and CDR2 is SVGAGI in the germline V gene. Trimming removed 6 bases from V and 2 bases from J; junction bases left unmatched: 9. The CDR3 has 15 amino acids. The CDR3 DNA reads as TGTGCCAGCAGCCCTACAGCGGGGCCACAAGAGACCCAGTACTTC. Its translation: CASSPTAGPQETQYF.

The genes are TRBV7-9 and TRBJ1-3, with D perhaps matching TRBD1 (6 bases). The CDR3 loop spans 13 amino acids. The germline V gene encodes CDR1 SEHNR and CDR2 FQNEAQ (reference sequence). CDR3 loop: CALVGAAGNTIYF. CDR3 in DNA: TGTGCGTTGGTGGGGGCGGCTGGAAACACCATATATTTT.

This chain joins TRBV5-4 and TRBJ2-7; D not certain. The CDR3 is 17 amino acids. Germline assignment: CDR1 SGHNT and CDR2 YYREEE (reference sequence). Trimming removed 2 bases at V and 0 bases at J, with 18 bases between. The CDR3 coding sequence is TGTGCCAGCAGCTTAAAGCGAGAGCTGCCGAGCTCCTACGAGCAGTACTTC. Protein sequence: CASSLKRELPSSYEQYF.

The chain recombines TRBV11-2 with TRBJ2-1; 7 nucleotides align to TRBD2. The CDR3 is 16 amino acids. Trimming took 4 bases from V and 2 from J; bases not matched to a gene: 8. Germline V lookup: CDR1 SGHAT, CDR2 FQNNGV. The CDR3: CASSYPGGSAYNEQFF. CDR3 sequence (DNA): TGTGCCAGCAGCTATCCAGGCGGGAGTGCCTACAATGAGCAGTTCTTC.

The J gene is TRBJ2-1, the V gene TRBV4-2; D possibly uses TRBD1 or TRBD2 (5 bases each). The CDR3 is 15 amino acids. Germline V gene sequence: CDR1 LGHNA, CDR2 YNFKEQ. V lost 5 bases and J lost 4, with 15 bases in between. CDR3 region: CASSAKEGMYNEQFF. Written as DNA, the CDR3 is TGTGCCAGCAGCGCGAAAGAGGGGATGTACAATGAGCAGTTCTTC.

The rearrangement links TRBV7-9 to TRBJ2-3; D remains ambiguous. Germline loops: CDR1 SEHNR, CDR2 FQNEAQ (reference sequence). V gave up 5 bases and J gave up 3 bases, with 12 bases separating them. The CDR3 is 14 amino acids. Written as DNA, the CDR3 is TGTGCCAGCAGCAGGGTTGAGTGGACAGATACGCAGTATTTT. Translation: CASSRVEWTDTQYF.

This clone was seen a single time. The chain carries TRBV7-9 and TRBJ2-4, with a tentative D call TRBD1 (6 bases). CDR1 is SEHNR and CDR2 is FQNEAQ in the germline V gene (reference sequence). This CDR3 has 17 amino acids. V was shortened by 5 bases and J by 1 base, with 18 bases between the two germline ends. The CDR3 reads CASSPDRTALAKNIQYF. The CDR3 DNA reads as TGTGCCAGCAGCCCTGATCGGACAGCCCTGGCCAAAAACATTCAGTACTTC. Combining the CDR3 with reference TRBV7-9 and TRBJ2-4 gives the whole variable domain DTGVSQNPRHKITKRGQNVTFRCDPISEHNRLYWYRQTLGQGPEFLTYFQNEAQLEKSRLLSDRFSAERPKGSFSTLEIQRTEQGDSAMYLCASSPDRTALAKNIQYFGAGTRLSVL.

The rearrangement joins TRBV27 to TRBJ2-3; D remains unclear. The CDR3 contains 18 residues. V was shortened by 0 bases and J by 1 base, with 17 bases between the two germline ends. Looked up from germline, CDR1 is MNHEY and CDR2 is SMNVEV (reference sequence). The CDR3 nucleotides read TGTGCCAGCAGTTTATCGGGCGGTGAGCTTTGGGGCACAGATACGCAGTATTTT. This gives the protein CASSLSGGELWGTDTQYF.

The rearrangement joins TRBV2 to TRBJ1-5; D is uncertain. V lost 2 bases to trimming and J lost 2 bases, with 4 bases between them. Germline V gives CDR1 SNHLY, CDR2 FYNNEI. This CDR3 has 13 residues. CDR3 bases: TGTGCCAGCAGTGAACGACGCAATCAGCCCCAGCATTTT. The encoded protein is CASSERRNQPQHF.